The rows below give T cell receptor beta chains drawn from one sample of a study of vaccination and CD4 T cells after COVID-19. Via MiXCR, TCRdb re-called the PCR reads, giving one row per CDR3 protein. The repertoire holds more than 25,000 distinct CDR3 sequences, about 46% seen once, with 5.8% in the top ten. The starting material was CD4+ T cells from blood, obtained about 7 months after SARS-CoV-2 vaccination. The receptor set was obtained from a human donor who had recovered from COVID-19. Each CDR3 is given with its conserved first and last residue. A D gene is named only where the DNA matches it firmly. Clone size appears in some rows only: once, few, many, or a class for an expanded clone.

cdr3_aa: CASSPPTTGSQETQYF
cdr3_nt: TGTGCCAGCAGCCCGCCGACAACAGGGAGCCAAGAGACCCAGTACTTC
d_call: -
v_call: TRBV28
clone_size: -
j_call: TRBJ2-5

cdr3_aa: CASSLRDNSPLHF
cdr3_nt: TGTGCCAGCAGTCTCCGGGACAATTCACCCCTCCACTTT
d_call: -
v_call: TRBV6-5
clone_size: once
j_call: TRBJ1-6

cdr3_aa: CATTAPAENTGELFF
cdr3_nt: TGTGCCACCACGGCGCCAGCGGAGAACACCGGGGAGCTGTTTTTT
d_call: -
v_call: TRBV15
clone_size: few
j_call: TRBJ2-2

cdr3_aa: CASSYRTDYEQYF
cdr3_nt: TGTGCCAGCAGTTACCGGACTGATTACGAGCAGTACTTC
d_call: -
v_call: TRBV6-5
clone_size: few
j_call: TRBJ2-7

cdr3_aa: CASSQGLREPQHF
cdr3_nt: TGTGCCAGCAGCCAGGGATTACGGGAGCCCCAGCATTTT
d_call: -
v_call: TRBV6-1
clone_size: -
j_call: TRBJ1-5

cdr3_aa: CASSEGPVNTEAFF
cdr3_nt: TGTGCCAGCAGTGAAGGTCCGGTTAACACTGAAGCTTTCTTT
d_call: -
v_call: TRBV25-1
clone_size: -
j_call: TRBJ1-1

cdr3_aa: CASSAPLHSSYEQYF
cdr3_nt: TGTGCCAGCAGTGCACCGTTGCACAGCTCCTACGAGCAGTACTTC
d_call: -
v_call: TRBV6-1
clone_size: -
j_call: TRBJ2-7

cdr3_aa: CASSPISGRADTQYF
cdr3_nt: TGTGCCAGCAGTCCTATCAGCGGGAGGGCAGATACGCAGTATTTT
d_call: TRBD2
v_call: TRBV7-8
clone_size: -
j_call: TRBJ2-3

cdr3_aa: CASSYSLYADPNQPQHF
cdr3_nt: TGTGCCAGCAGTTACTCGTTGTATGCGGATCCCAATCAGCCCCAGCATTTT
d_call: -
v_call: TRBV6-5
clone_size: -
j_call: TRBJ1-5

cdr3_aa: CASSVLTGGLYEQYF
cdr3_nt: TGTGCCAGCAGTGTTTTGACAGGGGGCCTTTACGAGCAGTACTTC
d_call: TRBD1
v_call: TRBV6-6
clone_size: -
j_call: TRBJ2-7

cdr3_aa: CASSQGGSQETQYF
cdr3_nt: TGTGCCAGCAGCCAAGGGGGGAGCCAAGAGACCCAGTACTTC
d_call: -
v_call: TRBV7-2
clone_size: few
j_call: TRBJ2-5

cdr3_aa: CASSPRSPGDEQYF
cdr3_nt: TGTGCCAGCAGTCCTCGGTCCCCTGGGGACGAGCAGTACTTC
d_call: -
v_call: TRBV28
clone_size: -
j_call: TRBJ2-7

cdr3_aa: CASSRTGNYGYTF
cdr3_nt: TGTGCCAGCAGCCGGACAGGGAACTATGGCTACACCTTC
d_call: TRBD1
v_call: TRBV6-1
clone_size: -
j_call: TRBJ1-2

cdr3_aa: CASSRDSVNEQFF
cdr3_nt: TGTGCCAGCAGCCGGGACTCGGTCAATGAGCAGTTCTTC
d_call: -
v_call: TRBV7-9
clone_size: -
j_call: TRBJ2-1

cdr3_aa: CASSFPDKPCTDTQYF
cdr3_nt: TGTGCCAGCAGTTTTCCAGACAAGCCGTGCACAGATACGCAGTATTTT
d_call: -
v_call: TRBV7-3
clone_size: -
j_call: TRBJ2-3

cdr3_aa: CASSADRGEFISPLHF
cdr3_nt: TGTGCCAGTAGTGCGGACAGGGGAGAATTCATTTCACCCCTCCACTTT
d_call: TRBD1
v_call: TRBV19
clone_size: few
j_call: TRBJ1-6

cdr3_aa: CASSNYEVRGAFF
cdr3_nt: TGTGCCAGCAGCAATTATGAAGTGAGGGGGGCTTTCTTT
d_call: -
v_call: TRBV27
clone_size: few
j_call: TRBJ1-1

cdr3_aa: CATSLRNPGGEQFF
cdr3_nt: TGTGCCACCAGCCTAAGGAACCCGGGAGGGGAGCAGTTCTTC
d_call: TRBD2
v_call: TRBV15
clone_size: -
j_call: TRBJ2-1

cdr3_aa: CASSLSAGSSYEQYF
cdr3_nt: TGTGCCAGCAGCTTATCGGCGGGTAGCTCCTACGAGCAGTACTTC
d_call: -
v_call: TRBV7-3
clone_size: few
j_call: TRBJ2-7

cdr3_aa: CASSSSPTHGYEQYF
cdr3_nt: TGTGCCAGCAGCTCTAGCCCGACTCATGGCTACGAGCAGTACTTC
d_call: -
v_call: TRBV7-9
clone_size: -
j_call: TRBJ2-7

cdr3_aa: CASSLAGGKETQYF
cdr3_nt: TGTGCCAGCAGTTTGGCAGGGGGAAAAGAGACCCAGTACTTC
d_call: TRBD1
v_call: TRBV27
clone_size: -
j_call: TRBJ2-5

cdr3_aa: CSASRQGVSPLHF
cdr3_nt: TGCAGTGCTAGTAGGCAGGGGGTTTCACCCCTCCACTTT
d_call: TRBD1
v_call: TRBV20-1
clone_size: few
j_call: TRBJ1-6

cdr3_aa: CASSVSGGAGANVLTF
cdr3_nt: TGTGCCAGCAGCGTATCAGGGGGCGCTGGGGCCAACGTCCTGACTTTC
d_call: TRBD1
v_call: TRBV7-2
clone_size: few
j_call: TRBJ2-6